This T cell receptor beta chain was recorded in a study of blood T cells in healthy people across ages. Study background: Template-switching capture recovered about one barcoded beta molecule per two T cells. Overall study findings and caveats: It was the long-lived donors that had more naive CD4+ cells and higher diversity than aged donors.

There are 16 residues in the CDR3. The junction had 12 bases not matched to a gene; V was cut back by 3 bases and J by 5 bases. Germline V lookup: CDR1 DFQATT, CDR2 SNEGSKA (reference sequence). The use of a sample-barcoded 5' primer and a J-beta primer mix characterized a second PCR of about 7 to 12 cycles. A 12-random-nucleotide template-switch adaptor tagged each cDNA molecule. MiXCR, run by TCRdb on the 5' RACE reads, gives a single entry per CDR3 protein. The sample shows around 780,000 distinct CDR3 sequences, more than 50% of them seen only once. A note on this clonotype: Its specificity is unknown.

Sequencing was done on a sample of blood. This sequence joins TRBV20-1 and TRBJ2-7; 11 nucleotides match TRBD2. The TCR comes from a man aged 40-55 years in good health. In nucleotides, the CDR3 is TGCAGTGCTAGGGCACGGACTAGCGGGTGGAGTAACGAGCAGTACTTC. Translated: CSARARTSGWSNEQYF.